One T cell receptor beta chain is described in this entry. Its antigen target is currently unknown. There are no base qualities to consult, and no much larger clone falls within one base. This entry comes from a study of blood T cell repertoires in COVID-19 (dated by TCRdb to between 2020 and 2021). About the full investigation: Samples from collaborators originated in the United States, Italy and Spain and spanned both the acute and convalescent phases of COVID-19. The repertoires were released in a freely available public database intended as a resource for research on the immune response to SARS-CoV-2. The samples were drawn from the first 160 participants of the ongoing ImmuneRACE study and from more than 1,000 subjects provided by 6 global collaborators. Where HLA class I and class II types were available, the types were taken from metadata supplied by the sample provider, not from assay-based typing. A de-identified subject ID, COVID-19 status, age in years and sex were almost always included in the sample metadata. Deeply sampled blood TCRbeta repertoires from subjects exposed to, actively infected with, or recovered from COVID-19 were included in the dataset. The material from the prospective study consisted of cDNA or gDNA derived from T cells, B-cell-depleted T cells, or PBMCs.

In Seattle, one collaborating source enrolled patients while the infection was active and tracked those patients longitudinally over the course of disease. Each collaborating institution followed its own protocols to collect whole blood in K2EDTA tubes. For TCRbeta analysis, collaborators shipped samples as frozen whole blood, isolated PBMCs, or DNA extracted from either of those sample types. What the authors observed across the whole study: The amount of clinical and demographic metadata varied by source and participant and was provided uncurated.

The immunoSEQ Assay, a bias-controlled multiplex PCR, was used to amplify TCRbeta CDR3 regions from genomic DNA. For the original study's pipeline: Within the assay, amplification of reference gene primers was used to estimate how many nucleated cells each sample contained. To quantify the absolute abundance of each unique TCRbeta CDR3 rearrangement, sequence reads were collapsed and filtered. Productive Simpson clonality was computed per sample as the square root of Simpson's diversity index over productive rearrangements. TCRdb re-hosts the immuneACCESS table, in-frame sequences only. Its copies lack some clones; in the studies checked, an unresolved V gene accounts for under half of them, and the cause for the rest is not known. D and trimming were read from the DNA, whereas the V and J calls and clone size are those reported in that table. The table for this sample lists around 200,000 clones; 75% to 85% of them were counted only once. Of the sample, 1.3% is held by the ten largest clones.

The clonotype originates from a woman aged 30 to 39 with COVID-19, enrolled during active disease. Sample: peripheral blood.

The sequenced DNA: TGTGCCAGCAGTTACGACAGCCGACTAGCGAGCTCCTACAATGAGCAGTTCTTC. It specifies CASSYDSRLASSYNEQFF. The receptor chain draws on TRBV6-2 or TRBV6-3 and TRBJ2-1; TRBD2 lines up with 8 middle nucleotides. CDR3 length: 18 amino acids, cysteine to phenylalanine. Only CDR3 DNA remains: 54 bases, in frame from the first base. V loses 2 bases at its end and J loses 0 bases; junction bases beyond the gene matches: 9. CDR1 and CDR2 (MNHEY, SVGEGT) derive from the germline V gene.